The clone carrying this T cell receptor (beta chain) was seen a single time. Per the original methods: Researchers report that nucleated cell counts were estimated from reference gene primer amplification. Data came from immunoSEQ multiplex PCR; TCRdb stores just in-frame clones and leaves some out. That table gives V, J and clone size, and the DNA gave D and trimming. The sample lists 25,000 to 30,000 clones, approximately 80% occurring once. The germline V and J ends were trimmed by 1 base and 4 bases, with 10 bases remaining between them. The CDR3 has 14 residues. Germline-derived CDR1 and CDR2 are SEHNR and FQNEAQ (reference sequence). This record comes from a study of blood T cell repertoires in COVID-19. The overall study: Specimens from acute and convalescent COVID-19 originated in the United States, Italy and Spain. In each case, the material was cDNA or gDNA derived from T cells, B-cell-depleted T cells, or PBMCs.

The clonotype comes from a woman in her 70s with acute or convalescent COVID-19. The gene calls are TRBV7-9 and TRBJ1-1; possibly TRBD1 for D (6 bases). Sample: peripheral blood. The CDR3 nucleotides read TGTGCCAGCAGCTTAGTTCAGGGGACCACTGAAGCTTTCTTT. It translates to CASSLVQGTTEAFF.